Described below is a single T cell receptor (beta chain) sequence and its context. Clones were sequenced by immunoSEQ multiplex PCR, and TCRdb holds only the in-frame ones, with some missing. The sample shows approximately 4,900 clones, 76% of them seen only once. The germline V gene encodes CDR1 LGHNA and CDR2 YSLEER. V lost 0 bases to trimming and J lost 4 bases, with 10 bases between them. The CDR3 consists of 14 residues. The sample is drawn from a study of immune evolution from preneoplasia to lung adenocarcinoma. Nucleic acids came from premalignant or tumor cells enriched by macro-dissection. The sequenced sample consisted of FFPE minimally invasive lung adenocarcinoma tissue. The V and J genes are TRBV4-3 and TRBJ2-7, with no clear D. The receptor was isolated from a person between 65 and 80 years old with lung adenocarcinoma. CDR3 loop: CASSQDRQKYEQYF. CDR3 sequence (DNA): TGCGCCAGCAGCCAAGATAGGCAGAAATACGAGCAGTACTTC.